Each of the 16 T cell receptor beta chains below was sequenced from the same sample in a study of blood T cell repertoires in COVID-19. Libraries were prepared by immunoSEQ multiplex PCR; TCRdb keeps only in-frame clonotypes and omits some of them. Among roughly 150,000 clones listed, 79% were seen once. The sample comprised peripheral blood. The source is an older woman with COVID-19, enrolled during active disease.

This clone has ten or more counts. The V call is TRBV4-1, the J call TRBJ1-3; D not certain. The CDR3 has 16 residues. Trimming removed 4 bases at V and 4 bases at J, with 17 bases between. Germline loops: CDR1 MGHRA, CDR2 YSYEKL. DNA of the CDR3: TGCGCCAGCAGCCCCCAAGCCCGATTTGCAGGAAACACCATATATTTT. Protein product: CASSPQARFAGNTIYF.

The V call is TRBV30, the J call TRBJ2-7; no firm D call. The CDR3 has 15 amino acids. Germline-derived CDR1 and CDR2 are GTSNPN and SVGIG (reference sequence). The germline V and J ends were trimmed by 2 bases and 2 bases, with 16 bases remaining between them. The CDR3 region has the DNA TGTGCCTGGAGTCCGATCGGCAGAGGCCCCTACGAGCAGTACTTC. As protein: CAWSPIGRGPYEQYF. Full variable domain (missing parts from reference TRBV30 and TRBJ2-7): SQTIHQWPATLVQPVGSPLSLECTVEGTSNPNLYWYRQAAGRGLQLLFYSVGIGQISSEVPQNLSASRPQDRQFILSSKKLLLSDSGFYLCAWSPIGRGPYEQYFGPGTRLTVT.

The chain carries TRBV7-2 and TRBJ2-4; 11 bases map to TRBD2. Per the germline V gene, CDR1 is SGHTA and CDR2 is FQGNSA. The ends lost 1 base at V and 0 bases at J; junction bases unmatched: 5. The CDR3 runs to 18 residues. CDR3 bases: TGTGCCAGCAGCTTAGTGCTAGCGGGGGGACTAGCCAAAAACATTCAGTACTTC. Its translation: CASSLVLAGGLAKNIQYF.

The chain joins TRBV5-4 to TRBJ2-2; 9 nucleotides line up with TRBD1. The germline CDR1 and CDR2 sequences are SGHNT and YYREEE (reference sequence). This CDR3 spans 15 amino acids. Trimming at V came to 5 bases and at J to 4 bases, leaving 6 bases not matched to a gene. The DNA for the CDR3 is TGTGCCAGCAGTCCAACAGGGGGCATCACCGGGGAGCTGTTTTTT. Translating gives CASSPTGGITGELFF.

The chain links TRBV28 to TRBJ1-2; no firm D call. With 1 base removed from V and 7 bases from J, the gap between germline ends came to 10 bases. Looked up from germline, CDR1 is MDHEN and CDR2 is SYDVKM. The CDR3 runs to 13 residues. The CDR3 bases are TGTGCCAGCAGTTTATTCGGAGCCAGTGGCTACACCTTC. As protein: CASSLFGASGYTF.

The CDR3 loop reads CASSPTSGAKNIQYF. CDR3 nucleotide sequence: TGCGCCAGCAGCCCCACCTCTGGCGCCAAAAACATTCAGTACTTC. The chain has TRBV5-1 and TRBJ2-4; D unclear. The CDR3 contains 15 residues. V lost 4 bases, J lost 1 base, and 12 bases lay in between. Germline V gene lookup returns CDR1 SGHRS and CDR2 YFSETQ.

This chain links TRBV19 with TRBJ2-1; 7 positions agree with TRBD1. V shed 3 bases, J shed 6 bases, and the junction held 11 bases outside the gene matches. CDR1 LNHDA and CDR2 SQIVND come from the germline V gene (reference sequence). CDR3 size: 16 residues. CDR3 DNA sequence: TGTGCCAGTAGTATCCCGACAGGGCCCACTGTCAATGAGCAGTTCTTC. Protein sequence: CASSIPTGPTVNEQFF.

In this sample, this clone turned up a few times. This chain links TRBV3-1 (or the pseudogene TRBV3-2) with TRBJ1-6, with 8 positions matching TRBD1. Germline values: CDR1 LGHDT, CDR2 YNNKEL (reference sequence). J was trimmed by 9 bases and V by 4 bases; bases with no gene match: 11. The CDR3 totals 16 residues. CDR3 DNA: TGTGCCAGCAGCCCCACCGGACAGGGACGCGGTTCACCCCTCCACTTT. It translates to CASSPTGQGRGSPLHF.

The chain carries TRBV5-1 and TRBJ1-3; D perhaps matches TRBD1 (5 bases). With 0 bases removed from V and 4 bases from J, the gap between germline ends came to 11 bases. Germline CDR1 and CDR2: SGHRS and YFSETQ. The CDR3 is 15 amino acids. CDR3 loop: CASSLEQGGGNTIYF. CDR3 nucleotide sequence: TGCGCCAGCAGCTTGGAGCAGGGTGGCGGAAACACCATATATTTT.

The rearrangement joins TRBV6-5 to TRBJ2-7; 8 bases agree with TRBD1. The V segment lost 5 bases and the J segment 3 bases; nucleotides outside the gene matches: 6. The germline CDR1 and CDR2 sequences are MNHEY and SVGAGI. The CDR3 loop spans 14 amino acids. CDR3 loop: CASSPQDRDYEQYV. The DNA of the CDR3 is TGTGCCAGCAGTCCGCAGGACAGGGACTACGAGCAGTACGTC.

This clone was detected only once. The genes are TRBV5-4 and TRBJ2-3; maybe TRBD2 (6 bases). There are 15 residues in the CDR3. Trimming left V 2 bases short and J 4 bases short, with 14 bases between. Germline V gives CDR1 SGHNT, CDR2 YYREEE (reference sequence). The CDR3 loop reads CASSFPGRGADTQYF. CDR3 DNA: TGTGCCAGCAGCTTCCCCGGGAGAGGCGCAGATACGCAGTATTTT.

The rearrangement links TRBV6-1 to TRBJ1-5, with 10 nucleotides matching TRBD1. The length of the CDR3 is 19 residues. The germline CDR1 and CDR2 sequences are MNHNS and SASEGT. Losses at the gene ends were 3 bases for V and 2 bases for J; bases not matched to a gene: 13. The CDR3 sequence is CASSEKGQGLNWGNQPQHF. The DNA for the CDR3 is TGTGCCAGCAGTGAGAAGGGACAGGGGTTGAATTGGGGCAATCAGCCCCAGCATTTT.

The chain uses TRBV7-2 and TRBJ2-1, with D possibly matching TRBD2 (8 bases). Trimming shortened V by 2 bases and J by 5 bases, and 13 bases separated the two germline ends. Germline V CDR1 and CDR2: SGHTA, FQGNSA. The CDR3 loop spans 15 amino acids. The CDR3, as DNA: TGTGCCAGCAGCTTATCGGGAGGGGGCAACAATGAGCAGTTCTTC. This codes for CASSLSGGGNNEQFF.

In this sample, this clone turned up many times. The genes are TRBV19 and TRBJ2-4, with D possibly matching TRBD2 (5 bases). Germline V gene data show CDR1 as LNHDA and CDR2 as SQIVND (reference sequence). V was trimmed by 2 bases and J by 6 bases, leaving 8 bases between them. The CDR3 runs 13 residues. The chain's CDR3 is CASSIRGLNIQYF. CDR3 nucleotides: TGTGCCAGTAGTATACGGGGTCTAAACATTCAGTACTTC.

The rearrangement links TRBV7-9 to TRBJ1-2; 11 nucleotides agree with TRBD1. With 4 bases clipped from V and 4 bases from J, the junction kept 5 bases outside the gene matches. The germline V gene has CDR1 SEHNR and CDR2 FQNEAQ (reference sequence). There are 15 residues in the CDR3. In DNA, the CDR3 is TGTGCCAGCAGCTCCGGACAGGGGGCTTCCTATGGCTACACCTTC. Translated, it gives CASSSGQGASYGYTF.

CDR3 sequence (DNA): TGTGCCAGCAGTGAACAGTACGGGGAGCTGTTTTTT. Its translation is CASSEQYGELFF. This chain links TRBV25-1 with TRBJ2-2; D is undetermined. With 2 bases removed from V and 7 bases from J, the gap between germline ends came to 5 bases. This CDR3 is built from 12 residues. Germline CDR1 reads MGHDK; CDR2 reads SYGVNS.